The following is a T cell receptor (beta chain) sequence with its context. There is no known antigen for this receptor. Base qualities are missing; no much larger clone stands one base away. This sample's time point label indicates: baseline before first vaccination. Vaccinee samples were obtained from the UK trials COV001 and COV002, which included a single-blind randomized controlled phase 2/3 trial of AZD1222 (ChAdOx1 nCoV-19) in healthy adults. Trial participant PBMC samples were collected at day 0 and day 28 after the second dose for TCRbeta chain sequencing. V gives up 6 bases and J gives up 8 bases, and the segment between their germline ends measures 10 bases. According to the germline V gene, CDR1 reads MNHEY and CDR2 reads SVGEGT. From the cysteine through the phenylalanine, the CDR3 covers 11 amino acids. Only CDR3 DNA is held: 33 bases, read in frame from base 1. This sample was taken from a study of T cell responses to AZD1222 COVID-19 vaccine (dated by TCRdb to the early 2020s). In terms of the full investigation: Because spike-specific TCR depth and breadth did not differ between the two schedules, AZD1222 recipients who got a second dose at roughly 4 weeks were pooled with those who got a second dose at roughly 12 weeks. A total of about 230 trial participants underwent TCR sequencing, of whom some 210 received two doses of AZD1222 and some 26 received two doses of the MenACWY control vaccine. Trial participants were enrolled into age subgroups of 18-55, 56-69 and 70-plus years, which contained approximately 150, 28 and 58 TCR-sequenced participants, respectively. The research as a whole found: CD4 TCRs associated with the vaccine covered the entire spike protein, and the dominant responses were in regions 160-218 and 743-854. Because no day 14 peak-response samples were available, repertoires were characterized only after the peak T cell response. Reportedly, close to half of the unique spike-specific TCRs recognized epitopes lying outside the regions that are mutated in the B.1.351 and B.1.1.7 variants. Participants were mostly white British and included more females than males, and it was suggested by the authors that clonal diversity may have been underestimated. After two AZD1222 doses, spike-specific TCR breadth and depth were significantly higher than at day 0 and than in MenACWY recipients. In the small 56-69-year group, the increase in depth fell short of significance, most likely because of low power. Conclusions about previously exposed vaccinees are limited because only six or seven AZD1222 recipients were SARS-CoV-2 seropositive at baseline.

The CDR3 regions of human TCRbeta chains were analyzed by immunosequencing. Turning to the authors' computational methods: TCRs in the repertoires were matched against a reference library of SARS-CoV-2-specific TCRs that had been generated with the MIRA antigen-specificity platform. Breadth meant the fraction of unique TCRs that were SARS-CoV-2-associated, whereas depth meant the fraction of total T cells that were SARS-CoV-2-associated. Using the MIRA data, every spike-specific TCR was mapped to the spike region that the TCR reacted to and assigned to either a CD4 or a CD8 class. Log10-transformed breadth and depth values were compared by one-way ANOVA with Sidak's multiple comparisons tests. TCRdb stores this immuneACCESS table with in-frame sequences only. Part of the clones is absent; in the studies checked, under half of the shortfall reflects unresolved V genes, and no reason is known for the rest. The V and J calls and the clone size are those of that table, but D and trimming were determined from the DNA. The sample table records about 160,000 clones; 80% to 90% of these occur just once. The ten largest clones add up to 6.9% of the sample.

The specimen was peripheral blood, collected on day 0 of AZD1222 vaccination. The receptor was derived from an adult in good health. This receptor chain uses TRBV6-2 or TRBV6-3 and TRBJ1-1; no D gene is confidently identified. CDR3 protein: CASSPAGEAFF. The nucleotide sequence reads TGTGCCAGCAGCCCCGCAGGCGAAGCTTTCTTT.